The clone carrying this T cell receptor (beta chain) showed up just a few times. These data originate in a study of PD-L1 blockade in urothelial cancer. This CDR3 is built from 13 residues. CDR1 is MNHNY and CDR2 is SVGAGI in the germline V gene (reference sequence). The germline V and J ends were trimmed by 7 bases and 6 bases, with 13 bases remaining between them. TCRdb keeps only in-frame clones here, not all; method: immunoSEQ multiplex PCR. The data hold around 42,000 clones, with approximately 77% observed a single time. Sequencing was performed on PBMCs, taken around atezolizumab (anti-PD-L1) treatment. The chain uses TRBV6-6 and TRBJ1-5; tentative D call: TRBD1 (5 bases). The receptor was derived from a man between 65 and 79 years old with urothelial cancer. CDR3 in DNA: TGTGCCAGCAATCAGGGTCGGAGTCAGCCCCAGCATTTT. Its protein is CASNQGRSQPQHF.